The subject of this entry is one TCR beta chain. Which antigen it targets is not known. The germline gene is not matched at one end of the junction; a read error may be the cause. This record comes from a study of CD8+ T cells in alopecia areata (dated by TCRdb to the late 2010s). About the investigation overall: The treated patients, all with moderate-to-severe alopecia areata, were enrolled in an open-label pilot trial of oral tofacitinib given at 5 to 10 mg twice daily. Patients stayed on tofacitinib for 6 to 18 months and then had 6 months of follow-up off drug so that delayed response and recurrence could be assessed. RNA was extracted with the PAXgene miRNA kit for fixed scalp, the miRNeasy kit for PBMCs, and the RNeasy kit for mouse skin. High-throughput TCRbeta sequencing was used to examine T cell clonal expansion in alopecia areata in both the C3H/HeJ mouse model and human patients. Scalp clonality was compared across normal scalp (n=4), patchy alopecia areata scalp (n=8), and alopecia totalis/universalis scalp (n=8). Scalp tissue and sorted CD4+ and CD8+ peripheral blood T cells from patchy and totalis/universalis alopecia areata patients and from healthy controls were covered by human TCRbeta sequencing. Patients on tofacitinib were biopsied at baseline and after 4 and 24 weeks of treatment, and several of the patients also had a later scalp biopsy. TCRbeta CDR3 regions were amplified by immunoSEQ multiplex PCR using 35 Vbeta forward and 13 Jbeta reverse primers. The SALT score, which quantifies the percentage of affected scalp surface area, was used to measure disease severity in treated patients.

The CDR3 numbers 13 residues from cysteine through phenylalanine. Only the CDR3 DNA stays, 39 bases, in frame from base 1. Taken from the germline V gene (reference sequence), the CDR1 and CDR2 loops are GTSNPN and SVGIG. The paper as a whole reports these results and caveats: Unlike mouse skin, where gammadelta T cells dominate, normal human skin contains resident alphabeta T cells that get sequenced too, which complicates analysis of the scalp TCR repertoire. Lesional scalp, especially in alopecia totalis/universalis, showed higher clonality and more expanded CD8+ clones than normal scalp, suggesting antigenic drive. Because the treated cohort was small and had only one nonresponder, larger studies are needed to examine links between baseline CD8+ expansion and response. Shared TCR sequences between patients were less evident than in mice, which may be partly attributable to HLA diversity in the patient population. During tofacitinib treatment, many expanded lesional clones remained in scalp and blood, and this persistence may partly explain relapse after treatment is stopped. With tofacitinib, both scalp clonality and the number of expanded CD8+ clones among the top 100 scalp clones went down significantly.

Taken with the paper, the label for time point translates to: roughly 26 weeks on oral tofacitinib. The treatment or condition label here, explained by the study, means: oral pan-JAK inhibitor, 5-10 mg twice daily. Lesional scalp punch biopsies and peripheral blood were collected from alopecia areata patients. After PBMCs were isolated by density centrifugation and stained for CD3, CD4 and CD8, a FACSAria was used to sort CD4+ and CD8+ T cells. Library generation was performed with the immunoSEQ multiplex PCR assay. To provide template for TCR sequencing, every sample had RNA extracted and reverse transcribed into cDNA. SuperScript III was used for first-strand cDNA synthesis, primed with a 2:1 mix of oligo-dT and random hexamers. A synthetic immune receptor repertoire was used to assess amplification bias, and residual bias was removed computationally. In the source study's methods: Raw reads were preprocessed for error removal, and CDR3 was defined according to IMGT conventions as running from the conserved cysteine to phenylalanine. To get clonality, Shannon entropy was normalized by log2 of the number of productive unique TCRs and the result was subtracted from 1. Whether scalp clones were CD4 or CD8 was inferred by matching scalp TCRbeta sequences against CD4 and CD8 repertoires sorted from blood. TCRdb took this table from immuneACCESS and kept in-frame rearrangements with V and J called. Such tables lack part of the clones; where checked against another copy, unresolved V genes explain under half of the gap, and the rest is unexplained. The V and J calls and the clone size are those of that table, but D and trimming were determined from the DNA. Present in this sample are about 100,000 clones, about four fifths of which were seen just once. The leading ten clones occupy less than 30% of the sample.

The material sequenced was CD8+ T cells sorted from blood, taken at week 24, from a patient treated with tofacitinib. This clonotype was sampled from a human donor with alopecia areata. The sequence links TRBV30 to TRBJ2-1; the D match is possibly TRBD1 or TRBD2, with 5 bases aligned in each. The DNA sequence is as follows: TGTGCCTCAATCGGGACCCAGAACAATGAGCGGTTCTTC. Its product reads: CASIGTQNNERFF.